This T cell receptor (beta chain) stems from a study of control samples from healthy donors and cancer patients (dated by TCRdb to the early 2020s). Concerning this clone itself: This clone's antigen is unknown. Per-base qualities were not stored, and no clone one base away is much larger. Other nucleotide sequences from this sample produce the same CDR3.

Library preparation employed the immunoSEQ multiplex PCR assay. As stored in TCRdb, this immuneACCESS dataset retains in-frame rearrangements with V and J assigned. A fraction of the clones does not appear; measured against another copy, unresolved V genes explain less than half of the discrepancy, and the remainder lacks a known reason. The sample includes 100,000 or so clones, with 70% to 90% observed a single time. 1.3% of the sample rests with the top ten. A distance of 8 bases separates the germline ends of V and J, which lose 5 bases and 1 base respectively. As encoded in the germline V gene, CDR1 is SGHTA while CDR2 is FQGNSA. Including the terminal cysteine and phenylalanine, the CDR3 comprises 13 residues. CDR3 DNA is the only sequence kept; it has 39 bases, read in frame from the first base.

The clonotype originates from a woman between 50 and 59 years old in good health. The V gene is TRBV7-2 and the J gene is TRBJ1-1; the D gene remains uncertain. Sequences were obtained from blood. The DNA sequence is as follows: TGTGCCAGCAGCCTCACGGAGAACACTGAAGCTTTCTTT. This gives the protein CASSLTENTEAFF.